This T cell receptor beta chain was recorded in a study of T cell repertoires in cytomegalovirus infection. Turning to the study itself: Recently identified HLA-C-restricted CMV epitopes were among the peptides used. Study findings and constraints: Identification of carriers of CMV plus the relevant HLA was performed using cumulative public TCR beta family frequency. It was HLA-C-restricted CMV-specific TCR beta clonotypes that dominated the response ex vivo.

TCRdb re-analysed the reads in MiXCR, keeping a single row per CDR3 protein. This table has roughly 990,000 distinct CDR3 sequences, more than 25% appearing once. About this clonotype: Its antigen is currently unknown.

The CDR3 has 12 amino acids. CDR1 is SNHLY and CDR2 is FYNNEI in the germline V gene. The V gene end was trimmed by 6 bases and the J gene end by 2 bases; junction bases not matched to a gene: 1. The origin of this receptor is a human donor in good health (CMV status not recorded). Some clones in this sample may be carry-over from other donors' samples. The specimen comprised cultured CD8+ T cells from PBMCs, sampled from culture after CMV antigen stimulation. The V and J genes are TRBV2 and TRBJ2-7, with 7 bases that match TRBD2. The CDR3 sequence is CASRGGAYEQYF. The CDR3 DNA reads TGTGCCAGCAGGGGAGGGGCCTACGAGCAGTACTTC.